These 3 T cell receptor beta chains originate from one sample sequenced in a study of blood T cell repertoires in COVID-19 (dated by TCRdb to about 2020). The library was made by the immunoSEQ multiplex PCR assay. Entries here come from immuneACCESS through TCRdb and include only in-frame sequences with V and J called. Some clones fail to appear in such tables; in the studies checked, an unresolved V gene covers under half of the shortfall, and the cause of the remainder is unknown. Within this sample are under 350,000 clones, with roughly 89% of them counted one time only. The ten largest make up about 1.7% of the sample. Sequenced material: PBMCs or T cells enriched from blood (not recorded which). The receptors stem from a woman in her thirties or forties who had recovered from COVID-19.

As regards this clone: This same CDR3 is encoded by further DNA sequences in the sample. V gene TRBV5-1 combines with J gene TRBJ1-5; D unresolved. V was cut by 5 bases and J by 2 bases, with 14 bases left in between. Germline assignment: CDR1 SGHRS and CDR2 YFSETQ. The CDR3 consists of 15 residues. The CDR3 DNA follows: TGCGCCAGCAGTCCGACGGGAGTTGGCAATCAGCCCCAGCATTTT. It is translated as CASSPTGVGNQPQHF.

V usage is TRBV9 and J usage is TRBJ2-3, with D possibly TRBD1 on 5 matching bases. The germline V gene has CDR1 SGDLS and CDR2 YYNGEE. The CDR3 loop spans 14 amino acids. V was shortened by 4 bases and J by 1 base, with 10 bases between the two germline ends. The CDR3 DNA follows: TGTGCCAGCAGCTCTCGGACACGCACAGATACGCAGTATTTT. Translating it yields CASSSRTRTDTQYF.

This clone showed up just once. V gene TRBV30 combines with J gene TRBJ2-7; 8 bases align to TRBD2. There are 16 residues in the CDR3. Germline V gene data show CDR1 as GTSNPN and CDR2 as SVGIG (reference sequence). V lost 3 bases and J lost 7; bases outside the gene matches: 17. For the CDR3, the DNA is TGTGCCTGGAGCCAGACCCCCGGGCGGGGGGCGCAAGAGCAGTACTTC. It specifies CAWSQTPGRGAQEQYF.